The 27 T cell receptor beta chains reported below all come from one sample, sequenced in a study of T-cell reconstitution after alpha-beta-depleted transplantation in children. Unique molecular identifiers tagged the TCRbeta library. TCRdb called the PCR reads again in MiXCR, with one record for every CDR3 protein. The table records some 110,000 distinct CDR3 sequences, 10% of them present only once. Specimen: PBMCs, collected before TCRalphabeta/CD19-depleted stem cell transplant. The source is a boy aged 2-9 years with acute lymphoblastic leukemia, due to receive a stem cell transplant.

This clonotype was counted many times. CDR3 in amino acids: CSAQREGWEQFF. CDR3 DNA sequence: TGCAGTGCCCAGCGGGAGGGTTGGGAGCAGTTCTTC. The V call is TRBV20-1, the J call TRBJ2-1; TRBD2 matches 10 bases. Germline V gene sequence: CDR1 DFQATT, CDR2 SNEGSKA (reference sequence). There are 12 residues in the CDR3. V dropped 6 bases and J dropped 10; count of bases not matched to a gene: 6.

A few counts support this clonotype. The V gene is TRBV30, the J gene TRBJ1-6; 8 positions match TRBD1. There are 15 residues in the CDR3. Germline CDR1 reads GTSNPN; CDR2 reads SVGIG (reference sequence). V dropped 5 bases and J dropped 10; count of bases not matched to a gene: 13. The CDR3 loop reads CAWDRRGRGKSPLHF. CDR3 DNA sequence: TGTGCCTGGGATCGCAGGGGGCGCGGGAAATCACCCCTCCACTTT.

This chain joins TRBV10-3 and TRBJ2-7; D remains unclear. V was cut by 3 bases and J by 3 bases, with 12 bases left in between. The CDR3 is made up of 14 amino acids. CDR1 ENHRY and CDR2 SYGVKD come from the germline V gene. The CDR3 coding sequence is TGTGCCATCAGTGAAGAAGCCGGTCTCTACGAGCAGTACTTC. Translating it yields CAISEEAGLYEQYF.

At least ten counts were recorded for this clonotype. V and J are TRBV5-1 and TRBJ2-3; 7 nucleotides match TRBD1. CDR1 is SGHRS, CDR2 YFSETQ, per germline. After removal of 2 bases from V and 1 base from J, the junction contained 4 bases not matched to a gene. This CDR3 is built from 15 residues. The CDR3 bases are TGCGCCAGCAGCTTAAGACAGGGAGGCACAGATACGCAGTATTTT. Translated, it gives CASSLRQGGTDTQYF.

This clonotype was recorded a few times. The chain links TRBV20-1 to TRBJ1-2, with TRBD1 identical over 9 bases. The CDR3 loop spans 18 amino acids. Germline-derived CDR1 and CDR2 are DFQATT and SNEGSKA (reference sequence). Trimming took 1 base from V and 6 from J; bases not matched to a gene: 18. As DNA, the CDR3 is TGCAGTGCTAGAGGAGGAGGGCCCCGGACAGGGGATTACGATGGCTACACCTTC. The encoded protein is CSARGGGPRTGDYDGYTF.

The chain carries TRBV25-1 and TRBJ2-5; 9 nucleotides match TRBD1. Germline CDR1 is MGHDK and CDR2 is SYGVNS. J was trimmed by 3 bases and V by 3 bases; bases with no gene match: 2. The CDR3 is made up of 14 amino acids. The CDR3 sequence is CASSETGGKETQYF. CDR3 bases: TGTGCCAGCAGTGAGACAGGGGGGAAAGAGACCCAGTACTTC.

This clonotype was observed at least ten times. V usage is TRBV12-3 or TRBV12-4 and J usage is TRBJ1-2, with D possibly matching TRBD1 (6 bases). The CDR3 is made up of 13 amino acids. V was cut by 5 bases and J by 2 bases, with 9 bases left in between. The CDR3 protein is CASSRRGNYGYTF. The DNA of the CDR3 is TGTGCCAGCAGTAGAAGGGGGAACTATGGCTACACCTTC.

The table lists this clonotype with a few counts. V usage is TRBV20-1 and J usage is TRBJ2-3; D not certain. V lost 7 bases and J 0 bases, leaving 11 bases between the germline ends. Germline values: CDR1 DFQATT, CDR2 SNEGSKA (reference sequence). CDR3 length: 13 amino acids. This chain's CDR3 is CSVRRTSTDTQYF. CDR3 bases: TGCAGTGTCAGAAGAACGAGCACAGATACGCAGTATTTT.

This clonotype was observed a handful of times. The CDR3 bases are TGTGCCAGCAGCTTAGGGGCCGGGGACTACGAGCAGTACTTC. Translated, it gives CASSLGAGDYEQYF. The chain has TRBV5-5 and TRBJ2-7; D assignment may be TRBD1 or TRBD2 (5 bases each). Germline CDR1 and CDR2: SGHKS and YYEKEE (reference sequence). The CDR3 runs to 14 residues. Trimming stripped 2 bases from V and 3 bases from J, with 12 bases between.

There are a few counts of this clonotype. This chain links TRBV20-1 with TRBJ1-2, with TRBD1 matching over 7 bases. Germline V lookup: CDR1 DFQATT, CDR2 SNEGSKA (reference sequence). CDR3 length equals 16 residues. V lost 3 bases to trimming and J lost 0 bases; unmatched junction nucleotides: 10. In DNA, the CDR3 is TGCAGTGCTAGGTTACAGGGGAGAATGGCTAACTATGGCTACACCTTC. It specifies CSARLQGRMANYGYTF.

V is TRBV11-2 and J is TRBJ2-2; 8 bases match TRBD2. Unmatched junction bases numbered 8, after V lost 3 bases and J lost 8 bases. The CDR3 is 15 residues long. Germline loops: CDR1 SGHAT, CDR2 FQNNGV. The CDR3 region is CASSFTSGPQGELFF. Written as DNA, the CDR3 is TGTGCCAGCAGCTTTACTAGCGGACCCCAGGGGGAGCTGTTTTTT.

The table lists this clonotype with many counts. DNA of the CDR3: TGTGCCAGCAGTTCTAAGCCCCGTGGGAATGAGCAGTTCTTC. This gives the protein CASSSKPRGNEQFF. The chain links TRBV12-3 or TRBV12-4 to TRBJ2-1; D is undetermined. Trimming stripped 4 bases from V and 7 bases from J, with 14 bases between. The CDR3 has 14 residues.

The sample holds many counts of this clonotype. The V gene is TRBV12-3 or TRBV12-4, the J gene TRBJ2-3; no firm D call. Trimming removed 5 bases at V and 6 bases at J, with 9 bases between. This CDR3 region has 12 residues. The CDR3 bases are TGTGCCAGCAGTAGGGTTAAGGATACGCAGTATTTT. It translates to CASSRVKDTQYF.

This clonotype was counted only a few times. The rearrangement uses TRBV7-6 and TRBJ2-2, with 7 bases lining up with TRBD2. This CDR3 region has 18 residues. The V and J ends lost 2 bases and 4 bases, in that order; junction bases with no gene match: 13. Germline lookup yields CDR1 SGHVS and CDR2 FNYEAQ. CDR3 protein: CASSLNPPGGGSTGELFF. The CDR3 DNA is TGTGCCAGCAGCTTAAATCCACCGGGGGGAGGTAGCACCGGGGAGCTGTTTTTT.

The V and J genes are TRBV14 and TRBJ2-3; unclear D gene. The ends were cut back, 3 bases at V and 7 bases at J, with 14 bases in the middle. The CDR3 contains 14 residues. Germline V CDR1 and CDR2: SGHDN, FVKESK. Here the CDR3 reads CASSHLSPGNTQYF. CDR3 DNA sequence: TGTGCCAGCAGCCACCTTTCCCCCGGAAATACGCAGTATTTT. Drawing the rest from reference TRBV14 and TRBJ2-3, the complete variable domain is EAGVTQFPSHSVIEKGQTVTLRCDPISGHDNLYWYRRVMGKEIKFLLHFVKESKQDESGMPNNRFLAERTGGTYSTLKVQPAELEDSGVYFCASSHLSPGNTQYFGPGTRLTVL.

The V and J genes are TRBV4-1 and TRBJ2-1, with D possibly matching TRBD2 (5 bases). V dropped 4 bases and J dropped 8 bases, with 15 bases sitting between them. The CDR3 covers 14 residues. The germline V gene encodes CDR1 MGHRA and CDR2 YSYEKL. CDR3 sequence: CASSPYGGQDEQFF. The CDR3 DNA follows: TGCGCCAGCAGCCCATACGGCGGGCAGGATGAGCAGTTCTTC.

The chain employs TRBV20-1 and TRBJ2-7, with TRBD2 identical over 8 bases. Germline CDR1 reads DFQATT; CDR2 reads SNEGSKA (reference sequence). The ends lost 5 bases at V and 1 base at J; junction bases unmatched: 13. The length of the CDR3 is 16 residues. DNA of the CDR3: TGCAGTGCTTGGCATCATCTTAGCGGGACTTCCTACGAGCAGTACTTC. This encodes CSAWHHLSGTSYEQYF.

This clonotype came up many times. This sequence joins TRBV12-3 or TRBV12-4 and TRBJ1-1; 7 positions match TRBD1. CDR3 size: 13 residues. With 6 bases clipped from V and 5 bases from J, the junction kept 6 bases outside the gene matches. CDR3 in DNA: TGTGCCAGCAGCCTCAGGGGGAAGACTGAAGCTTTCTTT. This codes for CASSLRGKTEAFF.

This clonotype was seen a handful of times. The chain links TRBV10-2 to TRBJ2-5; tentative D call: TRBD2 (6 bases). The CDR3 spans 13 residues. Germline V gene lookup returns CDR1 WSHSY and CDR2 SAAADI. V lost 2 bases and J 5 bases, leaving 9 bases between the germline ends. The CDR3 spells CASSEAGRETQYF. CDR3 sequence (DNA): TGCGCCAGCAGTGAGGCAGGGAGGGAGACCCAGTACTTC.

The chain combines TRBV5-5 with TRBJ1-2; TRBD1 is a possible D gene (5 bases). Germline values: CDR1 SGHKS, CDR2 YYEKEE (reference sequence). The V end was cut by 0 bases, the J end by 8 bases, with 8 bases between. The CDR3 loop spans 12 amino acids. The CDR3 bases are TGTGCCAGCAGCTTGGAACAGGTCGGCTACACCTTC. Its protein is CASSLEQVGYTF.

The table lists this clonotype with many counts. The rearrangement uses TRBV5-6 and TRBJ1-6; D is unclear. Trimming took 6 bases from V and 3 from J, leaving 10 bases between them. Germline CDR1 reads SGHDT; CDR2 reads YYEEEE. The CDR3 has 14 residues. CDR3 nucleotide sequence: TGTGCCAGCAAATGGAGGGACTATAATTCACCCCTCCACTTT. This translates into CASKWRDYNSPLHF. Full variable domain (missing parts from reference TRBV5-6 and TRBJ1-6): DAGVTQSPTHLIKTRGQQVTLRCSPKSGHDTVSWYQQALGQGPQFIFQYYEEEERQRGNFPDRFSGHQFPNYSSELNVNALLLGDSALYLCASKWRDYNSPLHFGNGTRLTVT.

The rearrangement joins TRBV20-1 to TRBJ2-7; D is uncertain. The V gene lost 5 bases and the J gene lost 3 bases, with 14 bases spanning the gap. Germline V gene lookup returns CDR1 DFQATT and CDR2 SNEGSKA (reference sequence). There are 13 residues in the CDR3. CDR3 region: CSADRPASYEQYF. The CDR3 bases are TGCAGTGCTGATCGGCCGGCTAGCTACGAGCAGTACTTC.

This chain joins TRBV25-1 and TRBJ2-7; D gene unclear. Germline V gives CDR1 MGHDK, CDR2 SYGVNS. Trimming removed 6 bases from V and 2 bases from J, with 8 bases in between. The CDR3 contains 12 residues. This chain's CDR3 is CASSYSAYEQYF. The CDR3 DNA follows: TGTGCCAGCAGCTACAGCGCCTACGAGCAGTACTTC.

This chain connects TRBV27 to TRBJ1-6; a possible D gene is TRBD1 (6 bases). V lost 3 bases and J lost 7, with 10 bases in between. CDR3 length: 14 residues. The germline gives CDR1 MNHEY, CDR2 SMNVEV (reference sequence). This CDR3 is CASSFDRTNSPLHF. CDR3 nucleotide sequence: TGTGCCAGCAGTTTTGACAGGACAAATTCACCCCTCCACTTT.

The J gene is TRBJ2-1, the V gene TRBV7-8, with 10 positions matching TRBD2. V lost 5 bases and J lost 9; bases outside the gene matches: 13. The CDR3 loop spans 16 amino acids. CDR1 is SGHVS, CDR2 FQNEAQ, per germline. The CDR3 here is CASSVRASGSIGEQFF. The CDR3 coding sequence is TGTGCCAGCAGCGTCCGGGCTAGCGGGAGTATAGGTGAGCAGTTCTTC.

The chain couples TRBV5-1 to TRBJ2-3; D not certain. V was clipped by 5 bases and J by 6 bases, with 22 bases between them. The germline V gene has CDR1 SGHRS and CDR2 YFSETQ. CDR3 length: 16 amino acids. CDR3 DNA sequence: TGCGCCAGCAGATTTGGCCCTCTTCCCCCTGGGGATACGCAGTATTTT. Its translation: CASRFGPLPPGDTQYF.

The V gene is TRBV29-1, the J gene TRBJ2-5, with D possibly being TRBD1 (5 bases). The CDR3 is made up of 15 amino acids. Between the trimmed V and J ends, which lost 2 bases and 3 bases, there was a span of 16 bases. Germline-derived CDR1 and CDR2 are SQVTM and ANQGSEA. The CDR3 here is CSVEKAYRQKETQYF. Here the CDR3 DNA reads TGCAGCGTTGAAAAGGCGTACAGGCAGAAAGAGACCCAGTACTTC. Together with reference TRBV29-1 and TRBJ2-5, the CDR3 gives the full variable domain: SAVISQKPSRDICQRGTSLTIQCQVDSQVTMMFWYRQQPGQSLTLIATANQGSEATYESGFVIDKFPISRPNLTFSTLTVSNMSPEDSSIYLCSVEKAYRQKETQYFGPGTRLLVL.